This TCR beta chain was observed in a study of blood T cell repertoires in COVID-19. Study context: Material from acute and convalescent COVID-19 was sourced from the United States, Italy and Spain. PBMCs, B-cell-depleted T cells, or T cells were the source of the cDNA or gDNA that made up the material.

From germline, CDR1 is GTSNPN and CDR2 SVGIG (reference sequence). Trimming left V 1 base short and J 5 bases short, with 12 bases between. The CDR3 is made up of 15 amino acids. Sequencing was performed with immunoSEQ multiplex PCR; in TCRdb, only in-frame clones are kept and a portion is missing. Of about 200,000 clones in the sample, 88% were seen once. The sequenced sample consisted of peripheral blood. This chain links TRBV30 with TRBJ2-6, with D maybe TRBD2 (6 bases). The sequence was collected from a man between 18 and 29 years old with active or convalescent COVID-19. DNA of the CDR3: TGTGCCTGGAGTGCTGGCGGGGTATGGGCCAACGTCCTGACTTTC. Protein product: CAWSAGGVWANVLTF.